Given below is one TCR beta chain in context. Deletions cut 3 bases from V and 7 bases from J, with 15 bases between. The CDR3 covers 15 residues. Germline V gives CDR1 MNHEY, CDR2 SMNVEV (reference sequence). The data belong to a study of control samples from healthy donors and cancer patients. Repertoires were generated with immunoSEQ multiplex PCR, while TCRdb's copy carries only in-frame clones and drops some. The sample yields 90,000 to 100,000 clones, approximately 81% seen once. This TCR was recovered from a woman aged 30 to 39 in good health. The gene calls are TRBV27 and TRBJ2-2, with D possibly matching TRBD2 (7 bases). Sequences were obtained from blood. In DNA form, the CDR3 reads TGTGCCAGCAGTTTTGGGGGGGGCGGTGGCGGGGAGCTGTTTTTT. Its protein product is CASSFGGGGGGELFF.